Listed here are 17 T cell receptor beta chains from one sample, sequenced in a study of blood T cell repertoires in COVID-19. The repertoire was sequenced with immunoSEQ multiplex PCR; TCRdb's copy has only in-frame clones and lacks some. The profile shows approximately 250,000 clones, approximately 85% of them singletons. Material: PBMCs or T cells enriched from blood (not recorded which). These receptors were collected from a woman aged 45-65 years with acute COVID-19.

The chain is built from TRBV7-8 and TRBJ2-6, with D maybe TRBD1 (5 bases). V lost 6 bases to trimming and J lost 3 bases, with 12 bases between them. Germline V gene data show CDR1 as SGHVS and CDR2 as FQNEAQ. The CDR3 spans 15 residues. The CDR3 DNA sequence: TGTGCCAGCAGTCTAAGGGGTGGTGGGGCCAACGTCCTGACTTTC. It yields the protein CASSLRGGGANVLTF.

The chain carries TRBV7-9 and TRBJ1-5; D not certain. From germline, CDR1 is SEHNR and CDR2 FQNEAQ (reference sequence). CDR3 length equals 14 residues. The ends were cut back, 3 bases at V and 6 bases at J, with 12 bases in the middle. CDR3 in DNA: TGTGCCAGCAGCTTCCGCGAGGCACCTCAGCCCCAGCATTTT. Translating it yields CASSFREAPQPQHF.

The chain has TRBV7-9 and TRBJ1-2; unclear D gene. V shed 1 base and J shed 4 bases, with 10 bases lying between them. In germline, CDR1 is SEHNR, CDR2 FQNEAQ (reference sequence). This CDR3 is 14 amino acids long. In DNA form, the CDR3 reads TGTGCCAGCAGCTTAGAGGAGGCGGTCTATGGCTACACCTTC. It is translated as CASSLEEAVYGYTF.

V and J are TRBV7-3 and TRBJ2-1; 8 bases are a match to TRBD2. The germline V gene has CDR1 SGHTA and CDR2 FQGTGA. This CDR3 is 16 amino acids long. V was clipped by 5 bases and J by 4 bases; unmatched bases: 10. The CDR3, as DNA: TGTGCCAGCAGCCCCCGTCCGCCTAGCGGGTACAATGAGCAGTTCTTC. Protein product: CASSPRPPSGYNEQFF.

The V call is TRBV13, the J call TRBJ2-7; 8 bases are a match to TRBD1. The germline V gene encodes CDR1 PRHDT and CDR2 FYEKMQ (reference sequence). Unmatched junction bases numbered 7, after V lost 5 bases and J lost 4 bases. This CDR3 contains 14 residues. CDR3 region: CASSRPGQAYEQYF. The CDR3 DNA follows: TGTGCCAGCAGCCGTCCGGGACAGGCTTACGAGCAGTACTTC.

The CDR3 here is CASSSGQGRYEQYF. The CDR3 DNA reads TGTGCCAGCAGTTCTGGACAGGGGAGGTACGAGCAGTACTTC. The chain couples TRBV6-5 to TRBJ2-7; 9 nucleotides line up with TRBD1. The CDR3 totals 14 residues. The germline gives CDR1 MNHEY, CDR2 SVGAGI. V gave up 4 bases and J gave up 4 bases; unmatched junction bases: 5.

This chain connects TRBV6-2 or TRBV6-3 to TRBJ1-5; D possibly corresponds to TRBD1 (6 bases). Germline CDR1 MNHEY, CDR2 SVGEGT. This CDR3 has 15 residues. The V end lost 3 bases, the J end lost 4 bases, and 13 bases lay between the germline ends. This chain's CDR3 is CASSYRFQGNQPQHF. The CDR3 region has the DNA TGTGCCAGCAGTTATCGGTTCCAGGGGAATCAGCCCCAGCATTTT.

The genes are TRBV14 and TRBJ1-6; 7 bases agree with TRBD1. Germline V gene data show CDR1 as SGHDN and CDR2 as FVKESK. The CDR3 covers 15 residues. The V gene end was trimmed by 4 bases and the J gene end by 9 bases; junction bases not matched to a gene: 9. The chain's CDR3 is CASSPLTGLSSPLHF. The DNA for the CDR3 is TGTGCCAGCAGCCCCCTGACAGGGCTGTCTTCACCCCTCCACTTT.

The J gene is TRBJ2-1, the V gene TRBV4-2; a possible D gene is TRBD2 (5 bases). CDR1 and CDR2 from the germline V gene are LGHNA and YNFKEQ. Deletions cut 4 bases from V and 0 bases from J, with 10 bases between. The length of the CDR3 is 15 residues. The CDR3 nucleotides read TGTGCCAGCAGCCTTGGAGGAGGCTCCTACAATGAGCAGTTCTTC. It is translated as CASSLGGGSYNEQFF.

J is TRBJ1-1 and V is TRBV5-1, with 10 bases aligning to TRBD1. The CDR3 has 15 amino acids. Losses at the gene ends were 4 bases for V and 6 bases for J; bases not matched to a gene: 9. Looked up from germline, CDR1 is SGHRS and CDR2 is YFSETQ. CDR3 nucleotide sequence: TGCGCCAGCAGCCCGGGACAGGGGAAAAGGGCTGAAGCTTTCTTT. Amino acid sequence: CASSPGQGKRAEAFF.

Only one count was recorded for this clone. The V call is TRBV3-1 (or the pseudogene TRBV3-2), the J call TRBJ2-1, with 8 bases aligning to TRBD1. Germline loops: CDR1 LGHDT, CDR2 YNNKEL (reference sequence). V trimming: 5 bases; J trimming: 7 bases; junction bases outside the gene matches: 10. The CDR3 sequence is 15 residues long. The CDR3 reads CASSTPDRAINEQFF. DNA of the CDR3: TGTGCCAGCAGCACCCCGGACAGGGCCATTAATGAGCAGTTCTTC.

J is TRBJ2-1 and V is TRBV6-5; perhaps TRBD1 as D (5 bases). V lost 6 bases and J 8 bases, leaving 8 bases between the germline ends. The CDR3 length is 11 residues. Germline assignment: CDR1 MNHEY and CDR2 SVGAGI. The CDR3 coding sequence is TGTGCCAGCAGAGGGGTTTATGAGCAGTTCTTC. Protein sequence: CASRGVYEQFF.

This clone occurred once. The rearrangement uses TRBV30 and TRBJ1-1; no clear D. Trimming took 4 bases from V and 5 from J, leaving 20 bases between them. The CDR3 is 15 residues long. Per the germline V gene, CDR1 is GTSNPN and CDR2 is SVGIG (reference sequence). CDR3 nucleotides: TGTGCCTGGATCTCATCGGCACGTCTGACAACTGAAGCTTTCTTT. Translation gives CAWISSARLTTEAFF.

This sequence joins TRBV5-1 and TRBJ2-2, with TRBD2 matching 9 bases. Germline V gene sequence: CDR1 SGHRS, CDR2 YFSETQ. The CDR3 has 15 residues. V lost 1 base, J lost 4 bases, and 2 bases stayed unmatched. Written as DNA, the CDR3 is TGCGCCAGCAGCTTGCAGCGGGGGGTCACCGGGGAGCTGTTTTTT. It encodes CASSLQRGVTGELFF. Based on the CDR3 plus reference TRBV5-1 and TRBJ2-2, the full variable domain is KAGVTQTPRYLIKTRGQQVTLSCSPISGHRSVSWYQQTPGQGLQFLFEYFSETQRNKGNFPGRFSGRQFSNSRSEMNVSTLELGDSALYLCASSLQRGVTGELFFGEGSRLTVL.

The chain uses TRBV5-5 and TRBJ1-2; 9 bases are shared with TRBD1. The V and J ends lost 3 bases and 2 bases, in that order; junction bases with no gene match: 5. The CDR3 runs to 15 residues. In germline, CDR1 is SGHKS, CDR2 YYEKEE (reference sequence). CDR3 amino acids: CASSYQQGANYGYTF. CDR3 in DNA: TGTGCCAGCAGCTATCAACAGGGGGCGAACTATGGCTACACCTTC. Drawing the rest from reference TRBV5-5 and TRBJ1-2, the complete variable domain is DAGVTQSPTHLIKTRGQQVTLRCSPISGHKSVSWYQQVLGQGPQFIFQYYEKEERGRGNFPDRFSARQFPNYSSELNVNALLLGDSALYLCASSYQQGANYGYTFGSGTRLTVV.

J is TRBJ2-7 and V is TRBV3-1 (or the pseudogene TRBV3-2); no reliable D call. From germline, CDR1 is LGHDT and CDR2 YNNKEL (reference sequence). The V end was cut by 3 bases, the J end by 4 bases, with 10 bases between. The CDR3 runs to 13 residues. The CDR3 is CASSQETGYEQYF. CDR3 coding DNA: TGTGCCAGCAGCCAGGAGACGGGTTACGAGCAGTACTTC.

This clone was detected once. The J gene is TRBJ1-6, the V gene TRBV27; 10 bases are a match to TRBD1. CDR1 and CDR2 (germline): MNHEY, SMNVEV (reference sequence). The CDR3 is 15 amino acids. With 8 bases clipped from V and 9 bases from J, the junction kept 10 bases outside the gene matches. This chain's CDR3 is CASHRQGAGGSPLHF. CDR3 in DNA: TGTGCCAGCCACCGACAGGGGGCCGGGGGTTCACCCCTCCACTTT.